The 2 T cell receptor beta chains presented below share a single source sample, sequenced in a study of T cell clonality in common variable immunodeficiency. Generated by immunoSEQ multiplex PCR, the TCRdb table keeps only in-frame clones and is missing some. The data show about 52,000 clones, with none appearing a single time. The specimen sequenced was peripheral blood mononuclear cells. Receptors were obtained from a person aged 18-69 years in good health.

This clone was seen more than once but under ten times. The CDR3 extends 3 residues past the end of the read, so its final part is completed from the germline J gene. The V and J genes are TRBV18 and TRBJ2-5; 13 bases fit TRBD2. The CDR3 runs 14 residues. From germline, CDR1 is KGHSH and CDR2 LQKENI. V dropped 9 bases and J dropped 1; count of bases not matched to a gene: 2. Here the CDR3 reads CASWTSGSQETQYF. The DNA read from the CDR3 is TGTGCCAGTTGGACTAGCGGGAGCCAAGAGACC.

This clone was counted many times. Read sequence stops 3 residues before the CDR3 end, and the germline J gene provides the missing end. Other DNA sequences from this sample encode an identical CDR3 as well. This chain uses TRBV30 with TRBJ1-3, with D possibly TRBD1 on 6 matching bases. This CDR3 spans 16 amino acids. V was pared by 1 base and J by 0 bases, with 13 bases between. CDR1 and CDR2 from the germline V gene are GTSNPN and SVGIG (reference sequence). CDR3 bases read: TGTGCCTGGAGTGCGGGACAAGCATACTCTGGAAACACC. Translating gives CAWSAGQAYSGNT. The CDR3 in full is CAWSAGQAYSGNTIYF.